This T cell receptor (beta chain) is drawn from a study of shared clonotypes between healthy human individuals. Findings and caveats of the study: Compared with memory subsets, naive subsets generally had larger estimated richness.

CD8 cells regarded as naive lacked CD45RO, were positively chosen for CCR7, and omitted terminally differentiated effector memory CD45RA+ cells. V was clipped by 4 bases and J by 10 bases; unmatched bases: 10. Looked up from germline, CDR1 is SGHDT and CDR2 is YYEEEE. The CDR3 totals 13 residues. Note on this clone: Its target is not known.

The method was immunoSEQ multiplex PCR; TCRdb's version includes in-frame clones alone and lacks a portion of them. The sample includes about 2 million clones, approximately 94% of them seen just once. The gene calls are TRBV5-6 and TRBJ1-1; TRBD1 matches 7 bases. The TCR was taken from a man between 18 and 29 years old in good health. The sequencing sample was made of naive CD8+ T cells sorted from blood. The CDR3 is CASSTEQGSLAFF. The CDR3 nucleotides are TGTGCCAGCAGCACCGAACAGGGGAGTTTAGCTTTCTTT.